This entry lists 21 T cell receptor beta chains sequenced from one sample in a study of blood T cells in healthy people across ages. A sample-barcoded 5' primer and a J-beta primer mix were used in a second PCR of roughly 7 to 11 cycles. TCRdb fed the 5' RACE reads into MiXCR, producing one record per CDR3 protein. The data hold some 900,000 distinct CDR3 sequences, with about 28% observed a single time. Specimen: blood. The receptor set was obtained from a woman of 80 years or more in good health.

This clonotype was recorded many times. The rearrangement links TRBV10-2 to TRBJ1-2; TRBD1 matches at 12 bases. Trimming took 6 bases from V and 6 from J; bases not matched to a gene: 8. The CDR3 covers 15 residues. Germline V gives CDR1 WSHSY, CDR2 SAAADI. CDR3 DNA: TGCGCCAGCAGCGTCCCGGGACAGGGGGCACATGGCTACACCTTC. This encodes CASSVPGQGAHGYTF.

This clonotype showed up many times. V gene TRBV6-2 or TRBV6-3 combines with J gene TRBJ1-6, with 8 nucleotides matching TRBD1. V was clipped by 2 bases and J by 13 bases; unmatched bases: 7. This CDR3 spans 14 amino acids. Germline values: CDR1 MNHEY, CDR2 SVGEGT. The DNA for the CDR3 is TGTGCCAGCAGTTACGGTTGGGACAGGACTCCCCTCCACTTT. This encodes CASSYGWDRTPLHF.

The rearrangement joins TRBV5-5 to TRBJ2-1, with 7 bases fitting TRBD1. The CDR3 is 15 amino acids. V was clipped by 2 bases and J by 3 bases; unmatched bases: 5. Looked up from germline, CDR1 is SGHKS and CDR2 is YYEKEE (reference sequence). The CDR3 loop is CASSFRGLHYNEQFF. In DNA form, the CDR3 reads TGTGCCAGCAGCTTTAGGGGGCTACACTACAATGAGCAGTTCTTC.

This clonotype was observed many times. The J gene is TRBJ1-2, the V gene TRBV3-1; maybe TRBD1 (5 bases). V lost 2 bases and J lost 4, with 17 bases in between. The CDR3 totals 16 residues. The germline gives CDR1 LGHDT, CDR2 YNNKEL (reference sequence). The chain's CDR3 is CASSQNMGVLVYGYTF. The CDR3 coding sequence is TGTGCCAGCAGCCAAAACATGGGGGTTTTGGTCTATGGCTACACCTTC.

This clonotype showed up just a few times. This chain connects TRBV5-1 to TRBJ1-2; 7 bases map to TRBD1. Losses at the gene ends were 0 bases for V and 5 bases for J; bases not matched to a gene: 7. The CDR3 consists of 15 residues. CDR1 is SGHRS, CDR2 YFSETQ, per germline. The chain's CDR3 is CASSLANQGVYGYTF. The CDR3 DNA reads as TGCGCCAGCAGCTTGGCCAACCAGGGGGTTTATGGCTACACCTTC.

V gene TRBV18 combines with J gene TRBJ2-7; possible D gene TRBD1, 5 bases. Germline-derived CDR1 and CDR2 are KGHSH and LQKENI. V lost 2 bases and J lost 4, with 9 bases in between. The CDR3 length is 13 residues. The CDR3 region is CASSPAQGYEQYF. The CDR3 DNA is TGTGCCAGCTCACCAGCCCAGGGTTACGAGCAGTACTTC.

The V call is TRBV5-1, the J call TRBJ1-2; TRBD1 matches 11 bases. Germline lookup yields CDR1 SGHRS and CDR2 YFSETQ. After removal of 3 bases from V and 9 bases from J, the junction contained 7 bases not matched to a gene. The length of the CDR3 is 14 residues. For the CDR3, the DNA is TGCGCCAGCAGCTGGGCACGGGACAGGGGGAGCTACACCTTC. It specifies CASSWARDRGSYTF.

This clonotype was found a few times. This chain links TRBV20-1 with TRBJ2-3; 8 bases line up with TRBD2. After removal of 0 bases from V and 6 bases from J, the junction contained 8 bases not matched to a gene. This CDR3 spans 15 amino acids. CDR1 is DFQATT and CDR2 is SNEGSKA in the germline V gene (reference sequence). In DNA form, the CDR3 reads TGCAGTGCTAGAGATCTAGCGGGTGCGGGTGATACGCAGTATTTT. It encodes CSARDLAGAGDTQYF.

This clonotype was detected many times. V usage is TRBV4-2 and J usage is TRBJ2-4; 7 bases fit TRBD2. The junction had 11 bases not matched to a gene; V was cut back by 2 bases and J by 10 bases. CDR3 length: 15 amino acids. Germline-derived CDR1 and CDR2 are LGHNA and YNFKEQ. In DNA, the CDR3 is TGTGCCAGCAGCCAAACCGGGACTACCAGGTGGATTCAGTACTTC. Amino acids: CASSQTGTTRWIQYF.

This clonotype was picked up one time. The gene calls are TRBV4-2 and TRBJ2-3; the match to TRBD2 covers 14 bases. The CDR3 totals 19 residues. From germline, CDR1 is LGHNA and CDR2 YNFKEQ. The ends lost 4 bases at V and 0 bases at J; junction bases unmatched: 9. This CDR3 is CASSRSGLAGGRSTDTQYF. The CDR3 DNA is TGTGCCAGCAGCCGGTCAGGACTAGCGGGGGGACGAAGCACAGATACGCAGTATTTT.

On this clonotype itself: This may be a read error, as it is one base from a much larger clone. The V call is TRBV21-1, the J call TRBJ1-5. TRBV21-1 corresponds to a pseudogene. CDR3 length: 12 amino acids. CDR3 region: CAGTQHNQPQHF. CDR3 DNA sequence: TGTGCCGGCACCCAACACAATCAGCCCCAGCATTTT.

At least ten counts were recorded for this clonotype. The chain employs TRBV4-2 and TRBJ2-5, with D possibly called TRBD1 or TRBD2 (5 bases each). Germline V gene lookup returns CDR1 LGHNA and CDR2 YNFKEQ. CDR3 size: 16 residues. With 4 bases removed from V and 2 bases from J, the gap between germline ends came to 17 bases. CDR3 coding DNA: TGTGCCAGCAGCCCCCACCCGGGACCCATACAAGAGACCCAGTACTTC. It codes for CASSPHPGPIQETQYF.

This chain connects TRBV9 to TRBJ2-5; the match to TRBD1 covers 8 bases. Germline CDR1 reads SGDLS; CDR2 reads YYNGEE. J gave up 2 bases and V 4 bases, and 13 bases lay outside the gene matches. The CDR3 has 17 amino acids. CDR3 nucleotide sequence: TGTGCCAGCAGCCTAACGACAGGGGCCTTTAATCAAGAGACCCAGTACTTC. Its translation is CASSLTTGAFNQETQYF.

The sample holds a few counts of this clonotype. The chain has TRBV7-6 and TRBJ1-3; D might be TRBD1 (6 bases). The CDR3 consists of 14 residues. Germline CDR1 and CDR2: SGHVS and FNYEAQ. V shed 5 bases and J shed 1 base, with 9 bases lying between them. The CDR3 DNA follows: TGTGCCAGCAGCCCAGGACAGTCTGGAAACACCATATATTTT. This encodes CASSPGQSGNTIYF. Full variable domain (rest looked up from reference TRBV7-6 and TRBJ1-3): GAGVSQSPRYKVTKRGQDVALRCDPISGHVSLYWYRQALGQGPEFLTYFNYEAQQDKSGLPNDRFSAERPEGSISTLTIQRTEQRDSAMYRCASSPGQSGNTIYFGEGSWLTVV.

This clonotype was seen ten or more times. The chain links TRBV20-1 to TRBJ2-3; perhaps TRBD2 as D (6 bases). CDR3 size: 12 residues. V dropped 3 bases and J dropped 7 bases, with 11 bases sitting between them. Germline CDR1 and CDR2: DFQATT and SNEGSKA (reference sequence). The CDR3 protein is CSASRDSYTQYF. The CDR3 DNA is TGCAGTGCTAGCCGGGACTCATATACGCAGTATTTT.

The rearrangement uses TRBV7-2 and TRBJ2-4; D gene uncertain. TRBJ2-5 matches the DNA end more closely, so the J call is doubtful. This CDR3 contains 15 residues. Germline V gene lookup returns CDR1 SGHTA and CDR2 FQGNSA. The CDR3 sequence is CASRLGGPRGETQYF. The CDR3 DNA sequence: TGTGCCAGCAGGCTCGGTGGGCCCCGTGGGGAGACCCAGTACTTC.

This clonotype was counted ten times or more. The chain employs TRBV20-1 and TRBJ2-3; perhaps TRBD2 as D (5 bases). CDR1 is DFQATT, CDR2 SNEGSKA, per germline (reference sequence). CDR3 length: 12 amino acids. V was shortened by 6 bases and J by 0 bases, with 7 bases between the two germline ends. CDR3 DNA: TGCAGTGCCCGGACTAGCACAGATACGCAGTATTTT. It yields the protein CSARTSTDTQYF.

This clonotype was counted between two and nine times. The CDR3 sequence: CASTTGVLSSEKLFF. Here the CDR3 DNA reads TGTGCCAGCACGACAGGGGTCCTATCCAGCGAAAAACTGTTTTTT. V and J are TRBV2 and TRBJ1-4, with 8 bases lining up with TRBD1. V shed 7 bases and J 8 bases; nucleotides not matched to a gene: 12. The CDR3 totals 15 residues. Germline CDR1 and CDR2: SNHLY and FYNNEI.

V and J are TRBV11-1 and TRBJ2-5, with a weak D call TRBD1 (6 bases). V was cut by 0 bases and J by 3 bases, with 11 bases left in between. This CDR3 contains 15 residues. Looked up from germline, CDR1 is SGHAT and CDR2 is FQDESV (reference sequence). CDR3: CASSLADWTEETQYF. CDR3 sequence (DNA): TGTGCCAGCAGCTTAGCGGATTGGACAGAAGAGACCCAGTACTTC. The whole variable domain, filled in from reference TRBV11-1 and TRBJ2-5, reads EAEVAQSPRYKITEKSQAVAFWCDPISGHATLYWYRQILGQGPELLVQFQDESVVDDSQLPKDRFSAERLKGVDSTLKIQPAELGDSAMYLCASSLADWTEETQYFGPGTRLLVL.

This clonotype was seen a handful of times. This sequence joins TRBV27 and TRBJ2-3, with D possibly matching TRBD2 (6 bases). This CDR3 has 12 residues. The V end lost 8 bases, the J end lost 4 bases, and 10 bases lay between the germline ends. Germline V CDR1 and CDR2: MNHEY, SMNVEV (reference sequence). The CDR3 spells CASGPSADTQYF. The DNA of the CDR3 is TGTGCCAGCGGCCCTAGCGCAGATACGCAGTATTTT.

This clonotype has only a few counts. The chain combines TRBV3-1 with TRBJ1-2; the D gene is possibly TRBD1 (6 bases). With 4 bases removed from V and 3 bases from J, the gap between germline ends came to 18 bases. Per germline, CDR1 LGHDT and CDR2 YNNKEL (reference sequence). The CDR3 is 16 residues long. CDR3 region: CASSPFAGARDYGYTF. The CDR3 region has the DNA TGTGCCAGCAGCCCCTTTGCAGGGGCAAGGGACTATGGCTACACCTTC.